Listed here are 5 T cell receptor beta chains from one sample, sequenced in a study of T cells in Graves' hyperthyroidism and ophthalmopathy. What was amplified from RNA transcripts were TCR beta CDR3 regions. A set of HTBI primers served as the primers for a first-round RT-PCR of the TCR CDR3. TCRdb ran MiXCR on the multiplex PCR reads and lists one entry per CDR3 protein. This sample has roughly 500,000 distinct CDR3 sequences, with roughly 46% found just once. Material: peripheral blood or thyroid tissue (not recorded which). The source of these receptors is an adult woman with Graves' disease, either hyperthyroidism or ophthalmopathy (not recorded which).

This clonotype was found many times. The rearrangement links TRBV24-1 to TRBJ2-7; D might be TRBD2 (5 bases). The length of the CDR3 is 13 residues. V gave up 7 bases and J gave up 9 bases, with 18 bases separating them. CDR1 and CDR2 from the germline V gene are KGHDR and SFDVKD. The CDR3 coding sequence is TGTGCCACCAGCCGTCGAGGGAATAGAGGGCAGTACTTC. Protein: CATSRRGNRGQYF.

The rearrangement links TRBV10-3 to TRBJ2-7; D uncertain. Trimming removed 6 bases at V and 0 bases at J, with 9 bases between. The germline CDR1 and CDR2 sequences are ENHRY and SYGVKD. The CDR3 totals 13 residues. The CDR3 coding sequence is TGTGCCATCAGGGGTCGGAGCTCCTACGAGCAGTACTTC. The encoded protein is CAIRGRSSYEQYF.

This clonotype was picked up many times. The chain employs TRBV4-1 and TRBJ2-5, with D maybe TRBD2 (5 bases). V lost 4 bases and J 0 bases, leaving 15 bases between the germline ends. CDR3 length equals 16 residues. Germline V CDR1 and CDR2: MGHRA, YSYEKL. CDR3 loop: CASSPFGGRNQETQYF. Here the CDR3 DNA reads TGCGCCAGCAGCCCATTCGGCGGGCGGAACCAAGAGACCCAGTACTTC.

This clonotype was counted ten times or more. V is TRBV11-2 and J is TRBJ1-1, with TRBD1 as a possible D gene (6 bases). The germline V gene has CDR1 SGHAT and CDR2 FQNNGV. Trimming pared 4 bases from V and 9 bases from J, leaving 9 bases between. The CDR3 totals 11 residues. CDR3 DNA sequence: TGTGCCAGCAGCTCCGGACAGCAAGCTTTCTTT. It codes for CASSSGQQAFF.

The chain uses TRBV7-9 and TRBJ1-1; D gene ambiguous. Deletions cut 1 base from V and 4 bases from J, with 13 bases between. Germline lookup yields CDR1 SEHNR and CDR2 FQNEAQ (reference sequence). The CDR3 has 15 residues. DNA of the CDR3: TGTGCCAGCAGCTTAGGGCCCCTCACACTCACTGAAGCTTTCTTT. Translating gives CASSLGPLTLTEAFF.